What follows are 3 T cell receptor beta chains derived from one specimen sequenced in a study of T cells in Graves' hyperthyroidism and ophthalmopathy. Amplification yielded TCR beta CDR3 regions, with RNA transcripts as the source. HTBI primers were employed in a first-round RT-PCR of the TCR CDR3. TCRdb itself ran the multiplex PCR reads through MiXCR, one entry per CDR3 protein. The repertoire consists of about 300,000 distinct CDR3 sequences, with around a fifth occurring once and the leading ten covering roughly 39%. Material for sequencing was blood. The receptors come from a man aged 45 to 65 with Graves' ophthalmopathy.

With regard to this clonotype: The junction does not match germline at one end; this may be a read error. The genes are TRBV5-1 and TRBJ2-1; 8 nucleotides match TRBD1. CDR1 and CDR2 (germline): SGHRS, YFSETQ. The CDR3 totals 15 residues. The CDR3 sequence is CASSPGQGSYSEQFF. Here the CDR3 DNA reads TGCGCCAGCAGCCCCGGACAGGGTTCCTACAGTGAGCAGTTCTTC.

The V call is TRBV7-2, the J call TRBJ2-7; TRBD2 agrees at 7 bases. In germline, CDR1 is SGHTA, CDR2 FQGNSA. The V gene end was trimmed by 5 bases and the J gene end by 3 bases; junction bases not matched to a gene: 10. CDR3 size: 15 residues. CDR3 residues: CASSPLGLAVYEQYF. For the CDR3, the DNA is TGTGCCAGCAGCCCCCTGGGGCTAGCGGTCTACGAGCAGTACTTC.

A note on this clonotype: A much larger clonotype is one base distant, so this may be a read error. The gene calls are TRBV2 and TRBJ1-1; D possibly corresponds to TRBD1 (5 bases). Germline loops: CDR1 SNHLY, CDR2 FYNNEI. The CDR3 is 13 amino acids. The CDR3 loop reads CASGSQANTEALF. Written as DNA, the CDR3 is TGTGCCAGCGGATCACAGGCTAACACTGAAGCTCTCTTT.